The TCR beta chain under discussion was sequenced for a study of blood T cells in healthy people across ages. Study-wide results and limits: Unsorted PBMCs prevented conclusive naive versus antigen-experienced comparison.

This clonotype was detected only a few times. Its cognate antigen is unknown. For the second PCR, which ran for 7 to 11 cycles, a sample-barcoded 5' primer and a J-beta primer mix were used. Each CDR3 protein gets one entry after TCRdb re-called the 5' RACE reads with MiXCR. The data contain roughly 680,000 distinct CDR3 sequences, approximately 21% of them seen just once; the ten biggest clones take up 3.6%. The CDR3 is made up of 15 amino acids. Trimming left V 3 bases short and J 5 bases short, with 16 bases between. The germline CDR1 and CDR2 sequences are SGHTA and FQGNSA. The receptor was derived from a man between 65 and 85 years old in good health. This rearrangement joins TRBV7-2 to TRBJ2-5; a possible D gene is TRBD1 (6 bases). Sequencing was carried out using blood. CDR3 sequence: CASSLHPQGLETQYF. CDR3 bases: TGTGCCAGCAGCTTGCACCCACAGGGTCTGGAGACCCAGTACTTC.